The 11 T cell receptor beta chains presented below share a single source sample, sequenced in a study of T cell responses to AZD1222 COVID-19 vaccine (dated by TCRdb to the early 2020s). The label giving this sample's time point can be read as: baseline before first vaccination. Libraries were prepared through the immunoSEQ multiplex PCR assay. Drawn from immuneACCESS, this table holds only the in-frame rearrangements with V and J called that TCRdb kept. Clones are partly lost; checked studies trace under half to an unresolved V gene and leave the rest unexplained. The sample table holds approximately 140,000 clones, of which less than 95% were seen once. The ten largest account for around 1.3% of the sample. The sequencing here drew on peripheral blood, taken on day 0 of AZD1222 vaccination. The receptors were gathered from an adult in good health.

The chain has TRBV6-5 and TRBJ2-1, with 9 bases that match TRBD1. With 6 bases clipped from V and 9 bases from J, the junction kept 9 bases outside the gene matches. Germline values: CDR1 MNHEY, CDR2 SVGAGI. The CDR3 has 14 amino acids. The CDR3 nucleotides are TGTGCCAGCAGAGGACAGGGGTCGTCGGTTGAGCAGTTCTTC. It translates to CASRGQGSSVEQFF.

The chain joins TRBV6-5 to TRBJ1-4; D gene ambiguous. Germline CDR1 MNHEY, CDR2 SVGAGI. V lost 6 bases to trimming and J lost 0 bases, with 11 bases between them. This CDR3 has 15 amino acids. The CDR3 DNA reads TGTGCCAGCAGGCTCACAGTCGCAACTAATGAAAAACTGTTTTTT. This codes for CASRLTVATNEKLFF.

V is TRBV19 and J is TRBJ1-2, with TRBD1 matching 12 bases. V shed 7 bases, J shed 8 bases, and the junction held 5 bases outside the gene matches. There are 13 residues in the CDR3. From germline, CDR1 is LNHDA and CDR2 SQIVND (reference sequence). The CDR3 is CASTGQGANGYTF. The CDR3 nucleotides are TGTGCCAGTACGGGACAGGGGGCCAACGGCTACACCTTC.

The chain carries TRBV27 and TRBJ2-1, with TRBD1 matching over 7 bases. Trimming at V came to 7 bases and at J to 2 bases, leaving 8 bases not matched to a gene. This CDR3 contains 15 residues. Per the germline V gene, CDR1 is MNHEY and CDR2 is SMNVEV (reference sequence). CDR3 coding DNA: TGTGCCAGCACCCCACAGGGGATCCCCTACAATGAGCAGTTCTTC. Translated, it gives CASTPQGIPYNEQFF.

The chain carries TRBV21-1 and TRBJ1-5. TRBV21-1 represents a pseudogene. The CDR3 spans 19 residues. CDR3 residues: CASPTKQGGGQDSNQPQHF. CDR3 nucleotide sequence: TGTGCCAGTCCCACCAAGCAGGGAGGGGGTCAGGATAGCAATCAGCCCCAGCATTTT.

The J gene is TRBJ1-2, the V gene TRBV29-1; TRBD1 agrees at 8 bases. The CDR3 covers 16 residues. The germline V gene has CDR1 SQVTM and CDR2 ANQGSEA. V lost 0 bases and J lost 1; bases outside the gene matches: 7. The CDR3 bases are TGCAGCGTTGAAGACCGGACAGGGCCCCTTAACTATGGCTACACCTTC. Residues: CSVEDRTGPLNYGYTF.

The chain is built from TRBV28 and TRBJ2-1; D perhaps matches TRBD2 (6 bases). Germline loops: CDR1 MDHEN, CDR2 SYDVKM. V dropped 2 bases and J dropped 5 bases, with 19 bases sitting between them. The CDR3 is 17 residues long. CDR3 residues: CASSLRLGRGLNNEQFF. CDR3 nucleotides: TGTGCCAGCAGTTTACGTTTGGGCCGGGGGTTGAACAATGAGCAGTTCTTC.

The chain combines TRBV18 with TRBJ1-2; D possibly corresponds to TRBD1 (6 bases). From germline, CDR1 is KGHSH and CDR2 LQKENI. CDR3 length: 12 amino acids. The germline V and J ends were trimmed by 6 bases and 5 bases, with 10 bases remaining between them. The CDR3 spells CASSAGAYGYTF. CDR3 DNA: TGTGCCAGCTCCGCAGGGGCATATGGCTACACCTTC.

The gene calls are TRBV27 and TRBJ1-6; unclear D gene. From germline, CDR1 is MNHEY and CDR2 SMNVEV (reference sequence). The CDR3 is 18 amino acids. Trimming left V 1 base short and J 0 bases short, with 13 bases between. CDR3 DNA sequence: TGTGCCAGCAGTTTATGGTCAGGAACGGGCTCCTATAATTCACCCCTCCACTTT. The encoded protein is CASSLWSGTGSYNSPLHF.

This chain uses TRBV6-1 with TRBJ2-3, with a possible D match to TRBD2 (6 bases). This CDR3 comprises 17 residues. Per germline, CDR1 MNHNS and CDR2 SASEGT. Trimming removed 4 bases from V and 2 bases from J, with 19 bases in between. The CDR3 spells CASSGGLGLPITDTQYF. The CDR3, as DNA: TGTGCCAGCAGTGGAGGTTTGGGACTCCCAATCACAGATACGCAGTATTTT.

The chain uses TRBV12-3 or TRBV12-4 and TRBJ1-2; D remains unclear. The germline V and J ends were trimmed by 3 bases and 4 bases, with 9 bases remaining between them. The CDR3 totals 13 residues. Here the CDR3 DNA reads TGTGCCAGCAGTTTGGAGCAGATCTATGGCTACACCTTC. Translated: CASSLEQIYGYTF.